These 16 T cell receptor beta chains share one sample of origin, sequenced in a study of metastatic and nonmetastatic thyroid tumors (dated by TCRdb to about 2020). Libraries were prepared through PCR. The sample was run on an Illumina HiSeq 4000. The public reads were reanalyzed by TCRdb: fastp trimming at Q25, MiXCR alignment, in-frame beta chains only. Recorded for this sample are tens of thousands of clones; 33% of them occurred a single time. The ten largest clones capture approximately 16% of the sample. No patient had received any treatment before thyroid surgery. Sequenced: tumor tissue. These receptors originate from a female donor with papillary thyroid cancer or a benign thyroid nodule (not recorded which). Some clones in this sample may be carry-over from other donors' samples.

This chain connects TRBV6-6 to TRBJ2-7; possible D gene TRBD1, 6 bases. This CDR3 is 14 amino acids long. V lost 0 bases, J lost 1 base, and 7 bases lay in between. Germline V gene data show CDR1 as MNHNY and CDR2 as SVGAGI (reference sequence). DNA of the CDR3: TGTGCCAGCAGTTACTCGGACAGTTCCTACGAGCAGTACTTC. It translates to CASSYSDSSYEQYF.

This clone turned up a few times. This chain's CDR3 is CSAKQLTGGRNEQFF. CDR3 sequence (DNA): TGCAGTGCTAAACAATTGACAGGGGGAAGGAATGAGCAGTTCTTC. This rearrangement joins TRBV20-1 to TRBJ2-1, with TRBD1 identical over 9 bases. V was clipped by 4 bases and J by 7 bases; unmatched bases: 11. This CDR3 is 15 amino acids long. Germline values: CDR1 DFQATT, CDR2 SNEGSKA (reference sequence).

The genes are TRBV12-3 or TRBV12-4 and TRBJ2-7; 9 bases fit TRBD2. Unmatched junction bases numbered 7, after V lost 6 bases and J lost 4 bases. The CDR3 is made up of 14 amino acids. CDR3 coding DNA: TGTGCCAGCAGGGGTAGCGGGAGCGGGTACGAGCAGTACTTC. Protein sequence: CASRGSGSGYEQYF.

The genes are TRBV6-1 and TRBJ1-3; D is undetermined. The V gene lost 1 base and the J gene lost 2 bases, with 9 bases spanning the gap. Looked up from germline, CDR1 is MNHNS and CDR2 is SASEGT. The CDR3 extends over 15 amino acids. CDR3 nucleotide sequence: TGTGCCAGCAGTGAAGTGATAAAGCCTGGAAACACCATATATTTT. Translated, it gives CASSEVIKPGNTIYF.

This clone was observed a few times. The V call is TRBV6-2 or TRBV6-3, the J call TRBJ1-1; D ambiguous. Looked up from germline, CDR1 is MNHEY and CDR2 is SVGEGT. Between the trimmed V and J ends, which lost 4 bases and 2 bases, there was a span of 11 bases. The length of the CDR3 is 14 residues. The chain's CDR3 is CASSSAEPNTEAFF. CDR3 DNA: TGTGCCAGCAGTTCCGCGGAGCCTAACACTGAAGCTTTCTTT.

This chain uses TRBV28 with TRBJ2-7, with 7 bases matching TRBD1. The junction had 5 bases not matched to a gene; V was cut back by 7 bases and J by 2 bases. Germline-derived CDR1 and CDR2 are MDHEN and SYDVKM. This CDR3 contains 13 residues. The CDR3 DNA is TGTGCCAGCACCAAACAGGGGACCTACGAGCAGTACTTC. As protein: CASTKQGTYEQYF.

CDR3 DNA sequence: TGTGCCAGCAGTTACAGCCGACAGGGAGGAGAGACTGAAGCTTTCTTT. This encodes CASSYSRQGGETEAFF. The chain recombines TRBV6-2 or TRBV6-3 with TRBJ1-1; 7 nucleotides agree with TRBD1. Germline V lookup: CDR1 MNHEY, CDR2 SVGEGT. V trimming: 2 bases; J trimming: 5 bases; junction bases outside the gene matches: 11. The CDR3 has 16 residues.

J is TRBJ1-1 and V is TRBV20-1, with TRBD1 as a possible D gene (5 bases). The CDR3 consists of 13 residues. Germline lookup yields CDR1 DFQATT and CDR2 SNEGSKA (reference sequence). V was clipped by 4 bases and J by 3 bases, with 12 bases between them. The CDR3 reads CSAKRGFDTEAFF. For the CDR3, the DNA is TGCAGTGCTAAAAGGGGATTTGACACTGAAGCTTTCTTT.

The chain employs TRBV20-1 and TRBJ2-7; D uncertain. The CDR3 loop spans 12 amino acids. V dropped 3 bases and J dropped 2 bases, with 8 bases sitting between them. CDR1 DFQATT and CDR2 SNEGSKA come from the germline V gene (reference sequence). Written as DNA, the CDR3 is TGCAGTGCTAGCGACATAACCTACGAGCAGTACTTC. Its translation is CSASDITYEQYF.

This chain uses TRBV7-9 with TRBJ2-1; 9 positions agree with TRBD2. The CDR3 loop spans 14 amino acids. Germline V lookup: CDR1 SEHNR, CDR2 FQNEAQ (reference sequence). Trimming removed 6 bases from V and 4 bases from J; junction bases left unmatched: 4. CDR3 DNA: TGTGCCAGCAGGCGACTAGCGGCTTACAATGAGCAGTTCTTC. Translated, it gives CASRRLAAYNEQFF. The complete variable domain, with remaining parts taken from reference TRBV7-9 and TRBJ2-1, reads DTGVSQNPRHKITKRGQNVTFRCDPISEHNRLYWYRQTLGQGPEFLTYFQNEAQLEKSRLLSDRFSAERPKGSFSTLEIQRTEQGDSAMYLCASRRLAAYNEQFFGPGTRLTVL.

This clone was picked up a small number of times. The DNA of the CDR3 is TGTGCCACCAGTGGACTATCGGGAGGCCCAGATACGCAGTATTTT. It specifies CATSGLSGGPDTQYF. The gene calls are TRBV24-1 and TRBJ2-3; TRBD2 aligns across 7 bases. Per the germline V gene, CDR1 is KGHDR and CDR2 is SFDVKD. V trimming: 5 bases; J trimming: 4 bases; junction bases outside the gene matches: 8. This CDR3 comprises 15 residues.

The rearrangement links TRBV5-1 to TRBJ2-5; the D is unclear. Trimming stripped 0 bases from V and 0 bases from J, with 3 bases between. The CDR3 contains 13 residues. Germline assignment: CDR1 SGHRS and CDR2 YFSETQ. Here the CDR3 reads CASSLGYQETQYF. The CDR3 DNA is TGCGCCAGCAGCTTGGGGTACCAAGAGACCCAGTACTTC.

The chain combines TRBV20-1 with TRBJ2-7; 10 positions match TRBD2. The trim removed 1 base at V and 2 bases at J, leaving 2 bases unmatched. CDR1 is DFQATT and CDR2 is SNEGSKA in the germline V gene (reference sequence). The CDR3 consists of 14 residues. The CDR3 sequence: CSARVSGRAYEQYF. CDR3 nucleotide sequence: TGCAGTGCTAGAGTGAGCGGGAGGGCCTACGAGCAGTACTTC.

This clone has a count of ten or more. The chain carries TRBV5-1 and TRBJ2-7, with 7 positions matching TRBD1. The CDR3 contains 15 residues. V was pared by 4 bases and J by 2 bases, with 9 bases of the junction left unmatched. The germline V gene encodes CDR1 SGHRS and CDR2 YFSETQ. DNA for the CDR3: TGCGCCAGCAGCAACACCCCGGGACAGCCCTACGAGCAGTACTTC. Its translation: CASSNTPGQPYEQYF. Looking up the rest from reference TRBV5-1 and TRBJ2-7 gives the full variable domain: KAGVTQTPRYLIKTRGQQVTLSCSPISGHRSVSWYQQTPGQGLQFLFEYFSETQRNKGNFPGRFSGRQFSNSRSEMNVSTLELGDSALYLCASSNTPGQPYEQYFGPGTRLTVT.

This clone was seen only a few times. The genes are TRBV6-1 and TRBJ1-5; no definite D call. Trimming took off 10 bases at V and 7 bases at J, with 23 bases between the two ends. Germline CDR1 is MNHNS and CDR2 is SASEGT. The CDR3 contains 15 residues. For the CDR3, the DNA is TGTGCCATCCAATGGGAGGGAAGGTCATTACAGCCCCAGCATTTT. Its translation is CAIQWEGRSLQPQHF.

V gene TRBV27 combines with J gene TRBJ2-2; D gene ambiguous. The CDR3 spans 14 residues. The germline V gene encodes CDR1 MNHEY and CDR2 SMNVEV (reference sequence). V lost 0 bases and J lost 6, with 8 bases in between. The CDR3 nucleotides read TGTGCCAGCAGTTTATCTAGCAGAGCCGGGGAGCTGTTTTTT. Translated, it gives CASSLSSRAGELFF.